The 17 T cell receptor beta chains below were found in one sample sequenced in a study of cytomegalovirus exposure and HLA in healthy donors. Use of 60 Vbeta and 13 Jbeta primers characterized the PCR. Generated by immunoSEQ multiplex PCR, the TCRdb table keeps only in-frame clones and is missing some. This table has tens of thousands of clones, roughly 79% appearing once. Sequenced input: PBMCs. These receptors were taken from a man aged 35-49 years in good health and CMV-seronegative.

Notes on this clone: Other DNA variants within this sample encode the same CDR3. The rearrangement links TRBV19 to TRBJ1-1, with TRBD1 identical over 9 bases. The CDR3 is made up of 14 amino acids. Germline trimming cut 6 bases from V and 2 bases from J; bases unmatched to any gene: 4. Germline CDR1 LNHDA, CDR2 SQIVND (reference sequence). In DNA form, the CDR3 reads TGTGCCAGTAGCCGGGACAGGGAAAACACTGAAGCTTTCTTT. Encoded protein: CASSRDRENTEAFF.

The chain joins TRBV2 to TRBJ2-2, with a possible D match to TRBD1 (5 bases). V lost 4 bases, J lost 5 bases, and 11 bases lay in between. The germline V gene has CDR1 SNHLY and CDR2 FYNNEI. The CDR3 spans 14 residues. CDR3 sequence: CASSGQYGTGELFF. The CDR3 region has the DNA TGTGCCAGCAGTGGACAGTATGGGACCGGGGAGCTGTTTTTT. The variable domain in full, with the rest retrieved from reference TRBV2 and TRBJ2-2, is EPEVTQTPSHQVTQMGQEVILRCVPISNHLYFYWYRQILGQKVEFLVSFYNNEISEKSEIFDDQFSVERPDGSNFTLKIRSTKLEDSAMYFCASSGQYGTGELFFGEGSRLTVL.

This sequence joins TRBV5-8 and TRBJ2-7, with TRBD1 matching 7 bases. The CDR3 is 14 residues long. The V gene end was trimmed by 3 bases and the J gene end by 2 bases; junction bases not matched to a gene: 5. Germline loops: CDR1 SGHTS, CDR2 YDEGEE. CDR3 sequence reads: CASSSRQGPYEQYF. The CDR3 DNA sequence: TGTGCCAGCAGCTCGAGACAGGGACCCTACGAGCAGTACTTC. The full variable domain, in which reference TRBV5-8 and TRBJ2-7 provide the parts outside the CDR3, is EAGVTQSPTHLIKTRGQQATLRCSPISGHTSVYWYQQALGLGLQFLLWYDEGEERNRGNFPPRFSGRQFPNYSSELNVNALELEDSALYLCASSSRQGPYEQYFGPGTRLTVT.

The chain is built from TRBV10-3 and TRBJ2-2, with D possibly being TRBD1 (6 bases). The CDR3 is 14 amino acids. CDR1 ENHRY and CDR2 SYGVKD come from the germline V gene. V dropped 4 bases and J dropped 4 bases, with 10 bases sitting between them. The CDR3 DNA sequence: TGTGCCATCAGTGTTACAGGGACCACCGGGGAGCTGTTTTTT. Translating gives CAISVTGTTGELFF.

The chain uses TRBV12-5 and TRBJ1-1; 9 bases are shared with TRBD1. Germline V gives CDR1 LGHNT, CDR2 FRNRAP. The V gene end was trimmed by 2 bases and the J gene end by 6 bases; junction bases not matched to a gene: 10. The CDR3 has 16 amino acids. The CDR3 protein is CASGLFPGTGYAEAFF. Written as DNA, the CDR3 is TGTGCTAGTGGTTTGTTCCCCGGGACAGGGTACGCTGAAGCTTTCTTT. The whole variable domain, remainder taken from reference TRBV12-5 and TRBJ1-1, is DARVTQTPRHKVTEMGQEVTMRCQPILGHNTVFWYRQTMMQGLELLAYFRNRAPLDDSGMPKDRFSAEMPDATLATLKIQPSEPRDSAVYFCASGLFPGTGYAEAFFGQGTRLTVV.

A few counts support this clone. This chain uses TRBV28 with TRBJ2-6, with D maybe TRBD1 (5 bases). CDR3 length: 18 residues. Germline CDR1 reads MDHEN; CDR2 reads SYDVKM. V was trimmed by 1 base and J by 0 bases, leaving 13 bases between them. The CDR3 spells CASSLLTRQLSGANVLTF. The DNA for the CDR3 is TGTGCCAGCAGTTTATTAACCCGACAGCTCTCTGGGGCCAACGTCCTGACTTTC.

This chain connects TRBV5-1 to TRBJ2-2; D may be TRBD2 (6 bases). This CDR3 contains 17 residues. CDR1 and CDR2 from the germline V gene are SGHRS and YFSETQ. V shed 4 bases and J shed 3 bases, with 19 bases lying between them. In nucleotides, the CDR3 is TGCGCCAGCAGCCCCGACCTAACTAGCTCCTACACCGGGGAGCTGTTTTTT. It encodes CASSPDLTSSYTGELFF.

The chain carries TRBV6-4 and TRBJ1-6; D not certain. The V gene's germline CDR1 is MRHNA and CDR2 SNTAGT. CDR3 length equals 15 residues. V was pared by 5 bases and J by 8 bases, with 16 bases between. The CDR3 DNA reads TGTGCCAGCAGTTCCGATCCTGGCCCCTATTCACCCCTCCACTTT. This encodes CASSSDPGPYSPLHF.

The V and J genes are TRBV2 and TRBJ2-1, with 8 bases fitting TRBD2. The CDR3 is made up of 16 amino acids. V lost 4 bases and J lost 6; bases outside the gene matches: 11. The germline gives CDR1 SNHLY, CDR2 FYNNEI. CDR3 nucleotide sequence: TGTGCCAGCAGTGGGGGAAGCGGGAGAGGAGGCAATGAGCAGTTCTTC. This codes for CASSGGSGRGGNEQFF.

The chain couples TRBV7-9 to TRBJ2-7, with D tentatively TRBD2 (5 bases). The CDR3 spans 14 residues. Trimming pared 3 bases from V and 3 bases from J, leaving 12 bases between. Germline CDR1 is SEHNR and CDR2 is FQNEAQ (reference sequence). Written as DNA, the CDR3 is TGTGCCAGCAGCTTCCAGGACGGGGACTACGAGCAGTACTTC. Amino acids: CASSFQDGDYEQYF.

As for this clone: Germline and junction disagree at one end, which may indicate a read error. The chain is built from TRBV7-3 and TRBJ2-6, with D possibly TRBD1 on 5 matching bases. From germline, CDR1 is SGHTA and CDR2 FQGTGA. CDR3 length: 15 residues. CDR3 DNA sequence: TGTGCCAGCAGCTTAGATGTATCTGGGGCCAACGGCCTGACTTTC. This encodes CASSLDVSGANGLTF.

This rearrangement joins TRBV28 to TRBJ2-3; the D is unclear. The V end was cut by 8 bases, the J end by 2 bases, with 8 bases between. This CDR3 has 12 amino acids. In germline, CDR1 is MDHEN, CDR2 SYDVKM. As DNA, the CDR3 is TGTGCCAGCGGCCTGAACACAGATACGCAGTATTTT. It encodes CASGLNTDTQYF.

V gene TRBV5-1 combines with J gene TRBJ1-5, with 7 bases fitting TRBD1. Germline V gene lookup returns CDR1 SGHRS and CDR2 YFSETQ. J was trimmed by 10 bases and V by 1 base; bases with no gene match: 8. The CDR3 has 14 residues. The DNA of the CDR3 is TGCGCCAGCAGCTTGTCCGGACAGGCTGATCCCCAGCATTTT. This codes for CASSLSGQADPQHF.

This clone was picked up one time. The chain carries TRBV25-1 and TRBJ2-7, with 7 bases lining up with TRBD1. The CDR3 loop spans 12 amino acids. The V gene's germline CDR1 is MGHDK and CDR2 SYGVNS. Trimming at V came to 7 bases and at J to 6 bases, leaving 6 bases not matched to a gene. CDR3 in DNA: TGTGCCAGCACCAATACAGGGGTCGAGCAGTACTTC. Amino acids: CASTNTGVEQYF.

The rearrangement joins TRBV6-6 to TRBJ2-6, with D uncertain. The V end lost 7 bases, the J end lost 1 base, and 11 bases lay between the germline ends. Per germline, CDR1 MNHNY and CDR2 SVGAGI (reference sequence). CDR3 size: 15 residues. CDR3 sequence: CASNKRRSGANVLTF. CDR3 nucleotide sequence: TGTGCCAGCAATAAACGGCGGTCTGGGGCCAACGTCCTGACTTTC.

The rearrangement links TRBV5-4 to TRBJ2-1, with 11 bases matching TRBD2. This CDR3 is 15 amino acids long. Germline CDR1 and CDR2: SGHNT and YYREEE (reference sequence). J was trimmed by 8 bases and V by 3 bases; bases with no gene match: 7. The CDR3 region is CASSSGLAVFDEQFF. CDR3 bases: TGTGCCAGCAGCTCGGGACTAGCGGTCTTCGATGAGCAGTTCTTC.

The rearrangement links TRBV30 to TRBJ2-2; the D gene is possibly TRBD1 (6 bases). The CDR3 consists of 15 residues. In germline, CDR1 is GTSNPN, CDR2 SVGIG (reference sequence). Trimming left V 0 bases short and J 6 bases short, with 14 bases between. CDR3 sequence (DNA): TGTGCCTGGAGTGTTGTACAGGGAAAGGCCGGGGAGCTGTTTTTT. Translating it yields CAWSVVQGKAGELFF.